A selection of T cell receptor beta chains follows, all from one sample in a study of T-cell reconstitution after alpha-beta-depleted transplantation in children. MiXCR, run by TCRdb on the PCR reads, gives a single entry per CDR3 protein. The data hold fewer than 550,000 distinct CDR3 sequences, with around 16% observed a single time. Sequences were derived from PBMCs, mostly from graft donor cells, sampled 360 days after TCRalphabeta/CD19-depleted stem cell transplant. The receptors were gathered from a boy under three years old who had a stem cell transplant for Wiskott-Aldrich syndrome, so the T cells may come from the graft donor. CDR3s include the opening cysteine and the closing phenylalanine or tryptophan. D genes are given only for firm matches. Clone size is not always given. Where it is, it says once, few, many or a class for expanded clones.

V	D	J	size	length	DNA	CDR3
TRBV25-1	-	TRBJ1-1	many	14	TGTGCCAGCAGTGAATGGGGGGAGAACACTGAAGCTTTCTTT	CASSEWGENTEAFF
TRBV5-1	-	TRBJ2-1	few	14	TGCGCCAGCAGCTTGGCTATCTCCTACAATGAGCAGTTCTTC	CASSLAISYNEQFF
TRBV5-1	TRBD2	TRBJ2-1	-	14	TGCGCCAGCAGCTTGCTGCTAGCGGGCTATGAGCAGTTCTTC	CASSLLLAGYEQFF
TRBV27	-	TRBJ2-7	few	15	TGTGCCAGCAGCTCCCTCGGACGGAGCTCCTACGAGCAGTACTTC	CASSSLGRSSYEQYF
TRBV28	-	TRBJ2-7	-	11	TGTGCCAGCACCGACAGCTACGAGCAGTACTTC	CASTDSYEQYF
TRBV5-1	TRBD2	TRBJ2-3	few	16	TGCGCCAGCAGCTTGGGGGCTAGCGGGAGAACAGATACGCAGTATTTT	CASSLGASGRTDTQYF
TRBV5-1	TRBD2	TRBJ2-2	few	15	TGCGCCAGCAGCTTGGCTAGCGGGGGTACCGGGGAGCTGTTTTTT	CASSLASGGTGELFF
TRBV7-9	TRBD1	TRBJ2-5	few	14	TGTGCCAGCAGCTTGAGGGGGCGGCGAGAGACCCAGTACTTC	CASSLRGRRETQYF
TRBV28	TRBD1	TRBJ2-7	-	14	TGTGCCAGCAGACCCCCGGGACAGGGCTACGAGCAGTACTTC	CASRPPGQGYEQYF
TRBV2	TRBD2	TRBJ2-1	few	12	TGTGCCAGCCCTGGACTAGGCAATGAGCAGTTCTTC	CASPGLGNEQFF
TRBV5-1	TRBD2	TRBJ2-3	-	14	TGCGCCAGCTCGGGGGGGATCGGCACAGATACGCAGTATTTT	CASSGGIGTDTQYF
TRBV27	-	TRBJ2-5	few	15	TGTGCCAGCAGTCCCCTCTCAGAGTTCTGGGAGACCCAGTACTTC	CASSPLSEFWETQYF
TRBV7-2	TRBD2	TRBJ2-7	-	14	TGTGCCAGCAGCCCCGGCGGGAGCCGGAAGGAGCAGTACTTC	CASSPGGSRKEQYF
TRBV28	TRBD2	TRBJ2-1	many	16	TGTGCCAGCAGGATAGGCGGGACTATTCGGACCAATGAGCAGTTCTTC	CASRIGGTIRTNEQFF
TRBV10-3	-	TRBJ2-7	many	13	TGTGCCATTCATGGGGGTCTCCAATACGAGCAGTACTTC	CAIHGGLQYEQYF
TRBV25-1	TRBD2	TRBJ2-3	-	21	TGTGCCAGCAGTGAATTGGTTACTAGCGGGAGAGGAGGGGGGGCCACAGATACGCAGTATTTT	CASSELVTSGRGGGATDTQYF
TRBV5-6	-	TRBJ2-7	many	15	TGTGCCAGCAGCTTCCGGGGGGCGCATTCCTACGAGCAGTACTTC	CASSFRGAHSYEQYF
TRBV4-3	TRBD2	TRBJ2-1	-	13	TGCGCCAGCAGCCAATGGGGGAGGGATGAGCAGTTCTTC	CASSQWGRDEQFF
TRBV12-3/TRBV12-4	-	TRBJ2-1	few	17	TGTGCCAGCAGTTTTAGTCCCCTAACCCCCCCCATCAATGAGCAGTTCTTC	CASSFSPLTPPINEQFF
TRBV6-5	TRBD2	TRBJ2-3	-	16	TGTGCCAGCAGTTACTCGAGCGGGACCTTCACAGATACGCAGTATTTT	CASSYSSGTFTDTQYF
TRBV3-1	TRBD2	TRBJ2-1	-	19	TGTGCCAGCAGCCAGAACCGTTTCAGGACTAGCGGGGGGTACAATGAGCAGTTCTTC	CASSQNRFRTSGGYNEQFF
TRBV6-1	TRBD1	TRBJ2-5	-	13	TGTGCCAGCAGCCGACAGGGGCTAGGGACCCAGTACTTC	CASSRQGLGTQYF
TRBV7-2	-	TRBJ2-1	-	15	TGTGCCAGCAGCTTAAAGTCCAGCTCCTACAATGAGCAGTTCTTC	CASSLKSSSYNEQFF
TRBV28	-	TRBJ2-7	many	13	TGTGCCAGCAGTTTAAGCTACAGGGACGAGCAGTACTTC	CASSLSYRDEQYF
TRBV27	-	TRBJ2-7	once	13	TGTGCCAGCAGGGACGGCCTCTCCTACGAGCAGTACTTC	CASRDGLSYEQYF
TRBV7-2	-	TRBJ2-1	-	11	TGTGCCAGCAGCTTAGGACCTCAGGGGTTCTTC	CASSLGPQGFF
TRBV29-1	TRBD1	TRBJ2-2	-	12	TGCAGCGGGGGACAGACCACCGGGGAGCTGTTTTTT	CSGGQTTGELFF
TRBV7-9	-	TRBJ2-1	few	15	TGTGCCAGCAGCCTAGACGGGACTCCTCAGTATGAGCAGTTCTTC	CASSLDGTPQYEQFF
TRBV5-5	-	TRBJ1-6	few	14	TGTGCCAGCAGCTTGGTCAGCCTGGGTTCACCCCTCCACTTT	CASSLVSLGSPLHF